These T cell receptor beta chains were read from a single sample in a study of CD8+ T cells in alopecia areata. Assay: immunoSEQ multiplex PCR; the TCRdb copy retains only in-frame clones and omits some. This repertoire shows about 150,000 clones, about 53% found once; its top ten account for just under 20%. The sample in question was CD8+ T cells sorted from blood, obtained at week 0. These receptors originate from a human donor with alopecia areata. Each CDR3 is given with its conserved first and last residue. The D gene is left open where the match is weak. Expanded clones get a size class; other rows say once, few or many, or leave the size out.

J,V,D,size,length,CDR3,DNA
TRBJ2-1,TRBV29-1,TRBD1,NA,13,CSVLDRDHNEQFF,TGCAGCGTTTTGGACAGGGATCACAATGAGCAGTTCTTC
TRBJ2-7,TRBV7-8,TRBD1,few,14,CASSSGTGGYEQYF,TGTGCCAGCAGCTCCGGGACAGGGGGCTACGAGCAGTACTTC
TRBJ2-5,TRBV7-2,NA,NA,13,CASSLVTSETQYF,TGTGCCAGCAGCTTAGTCACGAGCGAGACCCAGTACTTC
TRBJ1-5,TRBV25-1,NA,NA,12,CASSANGGPQHF,TGTGCCAGCAGTGCAAACGGAGGGCCCCAGCATTTT
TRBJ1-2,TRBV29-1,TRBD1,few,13,CSVVGGASVGYTF,TGCAGCGTGGTAGGGGGCGCATCGGTTGGCTACACCTTC
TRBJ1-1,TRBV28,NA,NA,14,CASSASYMNTEAFF,TGTGCCAGCAGTGCCAGCTACATGAACACTGAAGCTTTCTTT
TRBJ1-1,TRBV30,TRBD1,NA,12,CAWSATGDEAFF,TGTGCCTGGAGTGCTACAGGGGACGAAGCTTTCTTT
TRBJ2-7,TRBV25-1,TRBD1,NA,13,CASSVGDSSAQYF,TGTGCCAGCAGTGTTGGGGACAGTTCGGCGCAGTACTTC
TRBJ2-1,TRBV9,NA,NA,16,CASSASNGGPYNEQFF,TGTGCCAGCAGCGCCTCTAATGGGGGGCCCTACAATGAGCAGTTCTTC
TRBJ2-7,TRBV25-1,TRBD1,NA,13,CASRGQGNYEQYF,TGTGCCAGCAGGGGACAGGGGAACTACGAGCAGTACTTC
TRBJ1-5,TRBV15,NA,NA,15,CATSRDRGENQPQHF,TGTGCCACCAGCAGAGACAGGGGTGAGAATCAGCCCCAGCATTTT
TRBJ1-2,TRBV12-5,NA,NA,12,CASGLRSYGYTF,TGTGCTAGTGGTTTGCGCAGTTATGGCTACACCTTC
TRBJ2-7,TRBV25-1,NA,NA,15,CASSEFGGESYEQYF,TGTGCCAGCAGTGAATTCGGCGGGGAATCCTACGAGCAGTACTTC
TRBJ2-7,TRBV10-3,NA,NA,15,CAISDYASSTYEQYF,TGTGCCATCAGTGATTACGCCAGTAGTACCTACGAGCAGTACTTC